This TCR beta chain was captured in a study of shared T cell receptors in the human thymus. This clone was seen just once. Sequenced by immunoSEQ multiplex PCR; TCRdb stores in-frame clones only, minus some. Of 630,000 or so clones in the sample, around 87% were seen once. The V gene end was trimmed by 7 bases and the J gene end by 3 bases; junction bases not matched to a gene: 2. Germline V gives CDR1 MNHNY, CDR2 SVGAGI (reference sequence). The CDR3 has 12 residues. These data were likewise used in another study, on human thymus T cells.

The sample comprised thymocytes. The sequence was collected from a boy under three years old with a congenital heart defect. This sequence joins TRBV6-6 and TRBJ2-5; TRBD2 agrees at 7 bases. The CDR3 nucleotides are TGTGCCAGCAAGAGCGGGGAAGAGACCCAGTACTTC. The encoded protein is CASKSGEETQYF.